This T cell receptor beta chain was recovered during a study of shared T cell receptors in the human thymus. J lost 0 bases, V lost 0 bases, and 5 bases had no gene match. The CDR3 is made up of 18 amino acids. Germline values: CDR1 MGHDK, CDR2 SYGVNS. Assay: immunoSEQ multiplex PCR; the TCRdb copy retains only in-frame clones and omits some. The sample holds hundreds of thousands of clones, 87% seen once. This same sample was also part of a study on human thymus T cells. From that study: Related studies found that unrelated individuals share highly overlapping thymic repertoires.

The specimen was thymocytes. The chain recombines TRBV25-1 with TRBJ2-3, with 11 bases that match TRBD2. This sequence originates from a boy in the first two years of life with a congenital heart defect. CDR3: CASSEYPSGRYSTDTQYF. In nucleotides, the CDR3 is TGTGCCAGCAGTGAATATCCTAGCGGGAGGTATAGCACAGATACGCAGTATTTT.